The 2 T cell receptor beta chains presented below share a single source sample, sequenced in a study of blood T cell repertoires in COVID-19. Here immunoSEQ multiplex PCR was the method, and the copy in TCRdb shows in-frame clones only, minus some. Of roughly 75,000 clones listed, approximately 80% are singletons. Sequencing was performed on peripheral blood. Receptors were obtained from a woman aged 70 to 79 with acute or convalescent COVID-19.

The CDR3 DNA reads TGTGCCAGCAGGCGAGGGCAGCACACAGATACGCAGTATTTT. Translating gives CASRRGQHTDTQYF. V gene TRBV6-5 combines with J gene TRBJ2-3, with D perhaps TRBD2 (5 bases). Per the germline V gene, CDR1 is MNHEY and CDR2 is SVGAGI. The CDR3 contains 14 residues. V dropped 6 bases and J dropped 2 bases, with 12 bases sitting between them.

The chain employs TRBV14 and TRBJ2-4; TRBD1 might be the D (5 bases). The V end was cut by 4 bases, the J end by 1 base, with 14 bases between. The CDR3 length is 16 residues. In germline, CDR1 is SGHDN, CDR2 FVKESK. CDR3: CASSPAGQGAKNIQYF. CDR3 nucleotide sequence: TGTGCCAGCAGCCCCGCTGGGCAGGGTGCCAAAAACATTCAGTACTTC.